The T cell receptor beta chain under discussion was sequenced for a study of neoadjuvant nivolumab and ipilimumab in lung cancer. Background on the study: Patients got nivolumab 3 mg/kg on days 1, 15 and 29; combination added ipilimumab 1 mg/kg day 1. Study-level points and caveats: Compared with tumor-adjacent uninvolved lung, resected tumors showed greater richness and clonality. TCR receptors were sequenced in few samples. Only two of four nivolumab-treated tumors gained richness and clonality by surgery.

The data were produced by immunoSEQ multiplex PCR, yet TCRdb's version contains in-frame clones alone and is incomplete. The sample holds 30,000 to 45,000 clones, roughly nine tenths seen once. Points on this clone: Its antigen remains unidentified.

Germline CDR1 SGHNT, CDR2 YYREEE (reference sequence). The CDR3 runs to 15 residues. The junction had 7 bases not matched to a gene; V was cut back by 0 bases and J by 6 bases. The clonotype comes from an adult with non-small cell lung cancer. The sample in question was peripheral blood, obtained before neoadjuvant nivolumab, alone or with ipilimumab. This chain links TRBV5-4 with TRBJ2-3; 7 bases are a match to TRBD2. The CDR3 DNA follows: TGTGCCAGCAGCTTGGTTGATCTGGGGGGGGATACGCAGTATTTT. Protein: CASSLVDLGGDTQYF.